These 29 T cell receptor beta chains came from one sample sequenced in a study of CD8 T cells in Susac syndrome. The RNA, roughly 0.45 to 1 ug, was put through reverse transcription using random hexamers. Via MiXCR, TCRdb re-called the immunoSEQ multiplex PCR reads, giving one row per CDR3 protein. The table has approximately 160,000 distinct CDR3 sequences, approximately 93% seen once. Sequenced: CD4+ T cells from PBMCs. These receptors all stem from a human donor with multiple sclerosis.

This chain uses TRBV13 with TRBJ2-1, with D hard to call. CDR1 PRHDT and CDR2 FYEKMQ come from the germline V gene (reference sequence). Trimming cost V 2 bases and J 6 bases, with 20 bases left between them. The CDR3 contains 17 residues. The DNA of the CDR3 is TGTGCCAGCAGCTTAAATTTGGCGCCCCGACGTGGCAATGAGCAGTTCTTC. Protein: CASSLNLAPRRGNEQFF. The entire variable domain, with the rest obtained from reference TRBV13 and TRBJ2-1, is as follows: AAGVIQSPRHLIKEKRETATLKCYPIPRHDTVYWYQQGPGQDPQFLISFYEKMQSDKGSIPDRFSAQQFSDYHSELNMSSLELGDSALYFCASSLNLAPRRGNEQFFGPGTRLTVL.

The gene calls are TRBV18 and TRBJ2-1; possible D gene TRBD1, 6 bases. Trimming took off 0 bases at V and 10 bases at J, with 19 bases between the two ends. Germline CDR1 and CDR2: KGHSH and LQKENI. CDR3 length: 16 residues. CDR3 protein: CASSPPNLGADGEQFF. For the CDR3, the DNA is TGTGCCAGCTCACCACCGAACCTGGGGGCGGATGGGGAGCAGTTCTTC.

The chain is built from TRBV7-9 and TRBJ1-2; a weak D match, TRBD1 (6 bases). This CDR3 spans 14 amino acids. CDR1 is SEHNR and CDR2 is FQNEAQ in the germline V gene (reference sequence). Between the trimmed V and J ends, which lost 1 base and 4 bases, there was a span of 10 bases. Here the CDR3 DNA reads TGTGCCAGCAGCTTAGTATCGGACAGCTATGGCTACACCTTC. It specifies CASSLVSDSYGYTF. Looking up the rest from reference TRBV7-9 and TRBJ1-2 gives the full variable domain: DTGVSQNPRHKITKRGQNVTFRCDPISEHNRLYWYRQTLGQGPEFLTYFQNEAQLEKSRLLSDRFSAERPKGSFSTLEIQRTEQGDSAMYLCASSLVSDSYGYTFGSGTRLTVV.

The genes are TRBV19 and TRBJ2-1; D not certain. The CDR3 consists of 15 residues. The ends were cut back, 4 bases at V and 2 bases at J, with 12 bases in the middle. CDR1 is LNHDA, CDR2 SQIVND, per germline (reference sequence). In nucleotides, the CDR3 is TGTGCCAGTAGTACACGGAAAATGACCTACAATGAGCAGTTCTTC. It yields the protein CASSTRKMTYNEQFF.

The chain joins TRBV3-1 to TRBJ2-7, with a possible D match to TRBD2 (6 bases). The CDR3 extends over 13 amino acids. With 2 bases removed from V and 2 bases from J, the gap between germline ends came to 7 bases. Germline V CDR1 and CDR2: LGHDT, YNNKEL (reference sequence). CDR3 in DNA: TGTGCCAGCAGCCAACTAGCGACCTACGAGCAGTACTTC. Amino acids: CASSQLATYEQYF.

This chain joins TRBV7-9 and TRBJ1-5, with D uncertain. CDR1 is SEHNR, CDR2 FQNEAQ, per germline (reference sequence). Deletions cut 8 bases from V and 2 bases from J, with 7 bases between. This CDR3 comprises 12 residues. The CDR3 region has the DNA TGTGCCAGCGATAGACGCAATCAGCCCCAGCATTTT. Protein: CASDRRNQPQHF.

This sequence joins TRBV20-1 and TRBJ2-7; TRBD2 aligns across 7 bases. Trimming at V came to 6 bases and at J to 3 bases, leaving 8 bases not matched to a gene. CDR1 DFQATT and CDR2 SNEGSKA come from the germline V gene (reference sequence). The CDR3 totals 13 residues. CDR3 residues: CSAAGTTNYEQYF. The CDR3 nucleotides read TGCAGTGCCGCCGGGACTACGAACTACGAGCAGTACTTC.

The chain combines TRBV23-1 with TRBJ2-1, with D perhaps matching TRBD1 (6 bases). TRBV23-1 is noted as an ORF with a role that remains uncertain. CDR3 size: 16 residues. V lost 0 bases and J lost 4, with 13 bases in between. The CDR3 bases are TGCGCCAGCAGTCAATCTGGCGACAGGCGATACAATGAGCAGTTCTTC. This encodes CASSQSGDRRYNEQFF.

The gene calls are TRBV28 and TRBJ2-7, with 9 bases fitting TRBD1. V shed 8 bases and J 2 bases; nucleotides not matched to a gene: 10. Germline V gene lookup returns CDR1 MDHEN and CDR2 SYDVKM. The CDR3 totals 15 residues. The chain's CDR3 is CASATAGQGTYEQYF. The CDR3, as DNA: TGTGCCAGCGCTACAGCGGGACAGGGCACCTACGAGCAGTACTTC.

This chain uses TRBV4-1 with TRBJ2-1; TRBD1 matches at 11 bases. The junction had 6 bases not matched to a gene; V was cut back by 4 bases and J by 7 bases. The CDR3 length is 15 residues. The germline gives CDR1 MGHRA, CDR2 YSYEKL. As DNA, the CDR3 is TGCGCCAGCAGCCGAGGACAGGGGGCTTGGAATGAGCAGTTCTTC. The encoded protein is CASSRGQGAWNEQFF.

The chain links TRBV15 to TRBJ1-1, with 7 nucleotides matching TRBD1. J gave up 1 base and V 1 base, and 3 bases lay outside the gene matches. The length of the CDR3 is 15 residues. CDR1 LNHNV and CDR2 YYDKDF come from the germline V gene (reference sequence). The CDR3 sequence: CATSRGTGGNTEAFF. CDR3 coding DNA: TGTGCCACCAGCAGAGGGACAGGCGGGAACACTGAAGCTTTCTTT.

This clonotype was recorded once. The CDR3 loop is CASSLGRNSYEQYF. The CDR3 DNA reads TGTGCCAGCAGCTTAGGGCGGAACTCCTACGAGCAGTACTTC. The genes are TRBV7-2 and TRBJ2-7; D unresolved. The CDR3 totals 14 residues. V shed 1 base and J shed 0 bases, with 7 bases lying between them. Per germline, CDR1 SGHTA and CDR2 FQGNSA.

This clonotype was found once. For the CDR3, the DNA is TGTGCCAGCACCGACCGGGGGAGGGCAAGCACTGAAGCTTTCTTT. Translating it yields CASTDRGRASTEAFF. The chain links TRBV7-8 to TRBJ1-1; a possible D gene is TRBD1 (5 bases). The CDR3 is 15 amino acids. The germline V and J ends were trimmed by 7 bases and 4 bases, with 19 bases remaining between them. The germline V gene has CDR1 SGHVS and CDR2 FQNEAQ.

CDR3 coding DNA: TGTGCCAGCAGCGCAAGGGGGACAGGGGGCAATGAGCAGTTCTTC. This codes for CASSARGTGGNEQFF. The chain links TRBV9 to TRBJ2-1, with 11 bases aligning to TRBD1. CDR3 length: 15 amino acids. The V segment lost 3 bases and the J segment 6 bases; nucleotides outside the gene matches: 5. Looked up from germline, CDR1 is SGDLS and CDR2 is YYNGEE.

The J gene is TRBJ1-5, the V gene TRBV28; D is possibly TRBD1 (6 bases). Trimming pared 4 bases from V and 2 bases from J, leaving 15 bases between. Per the germline V gene, CDR1 is MDHEN and CDR2 is SYDVKM. The CDR3 spans 16 residues. The CDR3 loop is CASSSEAGEGNQPQHF. The CDR3 nucleotides are TGTGCCAGCAGTTCGGAGGCAGGGGAAGGCAATCAGCCCCAGCATTTT.

The chain is built from TRBV9 and TRBJ2-1; 8 bases are shared with TRBD2. V lost 0 bases, J lost 6 bases, and 5 bases stayed unmatched. The CDR3 is made up of 15 amino acids. Germline CDR1 SGDLS, CDR2 YYNGEE. CDR3 sequence: CASSVAGGLVNEQFF. The CDR3 bases are TGTGCCAGCAGCGTAGCGGGAGGGCTCGTCAATGAGCAGTTCTTC.

The chain is built from TRBV2 and TRBJ2-5; the D gene could be TRBD1 or TRBD2 (5 bases each). The CDR3 is made up of 14 amino acids. CDR1 is SNHLY and CDR2 is FYNNEI in the germline V gene. Trimming left V 5 bases short and J 4 bases short, with 14 bases between. Here the CDR3 reads CASSRDGSRETQYF. CDR3 in DNA: TGTGCCAGCAGTAGGGACGGTTCAAGAGAGACCCAGTACTTC.

The chain uses TRBV20-1 and TRBJ2-7, with 9 bases fitting TRBD1. This CDR3 comprises 13 residues. Germline trimming cut 6 bases from V and 4 bases from J; bases unmatched to any gene: 7. Germline V gene sequence: CDR1 DFQATT, CDR2 SNEGSKA (reference sequence). CDR3 in DNA: TGCAGTGCAGAGCCGGGACAGGGATACGAGCAGTACTTC. Its translation: CSAEPGQGYEQYF.

V usage is TRBV7-2 and J usage is TRBJ1-1; D possibly corresponds to TRBD1 (5 bases). V was pared by 4 bases and J by 1 base, with 13 bases between. Germline loops: CDR1 SGHTA, CDR2 FQGNSA. There are 15 residues in the CDR3. CDR3 sequence: CASSSREIWNTEAFF. CDR3 nucleotide sequence: TGTGCCAGCAGCTCCAGGGAAATCTGGAACACTGAAGCTTTCTTT.

The CDR3 spells CASSTGDGHTEAFF. The CDR3 nucleotides are TGTGCCAGCAGCACCGGGGACGGACACACTGAAGCTTTCTTT. The chain couples TRBV7-9 to TRBJ1-1; tentative D call: TRBD1 (5 bases). This CDR3 has 14 amino acids. V was shortened by 5 bases and J by 3 bases, with 13 bases between the two germline ends. Germline-derived CDR1 and CDR2 are SEHNR and FQNEAQ (reference sequence). Full variable domain (remainder filled in from reference TRBV7-9 and TRBJ1-1): DTGVSQNPRHKITKRGQNVTFRCDPISEHNRLYWYRQTLGQGPEFLTYFQNEAQLEKSRLLSDRFSAERPKGSFSTLEIQRTEQGDSAMYLCASSTGDGHTEAFFGQGTRLTVV.

The chain employs TRBV11-2 and TRBJ1-4; D might be TRBD1 (5 bases). The ends were cut back, 5 bases at V and 8 bases at J, with 24 bases in the middle. Germline CDR1 and CDR2: SGHAT and FQNNGV. The CDR3 length is 17 residues. CDR3: CASSPEGPQTVREKLFF. The CDR3 bases are TGTGCCAGCAGCCCCGAAGGGCCCCAGACAGTAAGGGAAAAACTGTTTTTT.

The chain uses TRBV4-1 and TRBJ2-7; 7 bases are a match to TRBD1. This CDR3 has 14 residues. J gave up 2 bases and V 7 bases, and 8 bases lay outside the gene matches. From germline, CDR1 is MGHRA and CDR2 YSYEKL. As DNA, the CDR3 is TGCGCCAGCACACAGGGGCCCAGTACCTACGAGCAGTACTTC. This encodes CASTQGPSTYEQYF.

This chain links TRBV4-3 with TRBJ1-2; D is possibly TRBD1 (5 bases). CDR3 length: 15 residues. Looked up from germline, CDR1 is LGHNA and CDR2 is YSLEER. The V and J ends lost 4 bases and 4 bases respectively, with 16 bases between them. The CDR3 loop reads CASSPQTGTGYGYTF. The CDR3 nucleotides are TGCGCCAGCAGCCCCCAGACCGGGACTGGCTATGGCTACACCTTC.

The chain carries TRBV6-2 or TRBV6-3 and TRBJ2-2, with D tentatively TRBD1 or TRBD2 (5 bases each). Germline V lookup: CDR1 MNHEY, CDR2 SVGEGT. The CDR3 extends over 13 amino acids. V was clipped by 8 bases and J by 1 base, with 8 bases between them. In DNA form, the CDR3 reads TGTGCCAGCCGGGACGGGAACACCGGGGAGCTGTTTTTT. It translates to CASRDGNTGELFF.

V gene TRBV7-9 combines with J gene TRBJ2-7, with no clear D. V was pared by 2 bases and J by 2 bases, with 7 bases between. CDR3 length: 13 residues. Germline V CDR1 and CDR2: SEHNR, FQNEAQ (reference sequence). The CDR3 nucleotides read TGTGCCAGCAGCTTAAAGTCGACCTACGAGCAGTACTTC. Protein sequence: CASSLKSTYEQYF. The full variable domain, with the rest looked up from reference TRBV7-9 and TRBJ2-7, is DTGVSQNPRHKITKRGQNVTFRCDPISEHNRLYWYRQTLGQGPEFLTYFQNEAQLEKSRLLSDRFSAERPKGSFSTLEIQRTEQGDSAMYLCASSLKSTYEQYFGPGTRLTVT.

V and J are TRBV25-1 and TRBJ1-2; D may be TRBD1 (6 bases). V shed 5 bases and J shed 4 bases, with 11 bases lying between them. The CDR3 extends over 13 amino acids. Germline V CDR1 and CDR2: MGHDK, SYGVNS. The CDR3 DNA reads TGTGCCAGCAGTTCCGGACAGCGCTATGGCTACACCTTC. Protein sequence: CASSSGQRYGYTF.

The chain combines TRBV6-6 with TRBJ2-5; 9 bases agree with TRBD1. Germline V gene sequence: CDR1 MNHNY, CDR2 SVGAGI (reference sequence). The CDR3 runs 14 residues. V shed 5 bases, J shed 4 bases, and the junction held 5 bases outside the gene matches. The CDR3 is CASSSQGQGETQYF. DNA of the CDR3: TGTGCCAGCAGTAGCCAGGGACAGGGAGAGACCCAGTACTTC.

This chain uses TRBV6-5 with TRBJ1-2; 10 nucleotides match TRBD1. Germline CDR1 and CDR2: MNHEY and SVGAGI. V was clipped by 6 bases and J by 7 bases; unmatched bases: 8. The CDR3 has 14 amino acids. CDR3 region: CASSRTGQGIGYTF. The CDR3 DNA sequence: TGTGCCAGCAGCAGAACGGGACAGGGGATTGGCTACACCTTC.

The chain is built from TRBV30 and TRBJ2-4; 7 nucleotides align to TRBD1. The CDR3 extends over 15 amino acids. Germline values: CDR1 GTSNPN, CDR2 SVGIG (reference sequence). The V segment lost 4 bases and the J segment 2 bases; nucleotides outside the gene matches: 8. The CDR3 sequence is CAWTRGGASKNIQYF. CDR3 DNA sequence: TGTGCCTGGACTCGAGGGGGCGCGTCCAAAAACATTCAGTACTTC.